These 30 T cell receptor beta chains originate from one sample sequenced in a study of molecular identifiers for immune sequencing clone quantification. TCRdb independently ran MiXCR on the PCR reads; one entry per CDR3 protein. Here the sample spans more than 250,000 distinct CDR3 sequences, about a fifth being singletons. The sequencing sample was made of naive CD8+ T cells from blood, with Jurkat cell RNA spiked in. Specified subset: FACS-sorted CD8+CD4-CCR7+CD45RA+ naive T cells. The origin of the receptors is a human donor in good health. Some libraries in this study had Jurkat cell RNA spiked in.

This clonotype occurred a few times. The chain joins TRBV19 to TRBJ2-2, with D unresolved. The CDR3 extends over 15 amino acids. V was trimmed by 6 bases and J by 6 bases, leaving 17 bases between them. The germline V gene encodes CDR1 LNHDA and CDR2 SQIVND (reference sequence). Written as DNA, the CDR3 is TGTGCCAGTAGGATCACCGGGTGGTCGGCCGGGGAGCTGTTTTTT. Residues: CASRITGWSAGELFF.

On this clonotype: A single base separates this from a much larger clone, so it may be a read error. V and J are TRBV7-6 and TRBJ2-2; 10 bases are a match to TRBD2. Germline CDR1 SGHVS, CDR2 FNYEAQ. This CDR3 comprises 18 residues. The CDR3, as DNA: TGTGCCAGCAGCTTAGTACGTTCTAGCGGGAGTTTGACCGGGCAGCTGTTTTTT. Amino acids: CASSLVRSSGSLTGQLFF.

This sequence joins TRBV4-3 and TRBJ1-2, with D perhaps matching TRBD1 (6 bases). Trimming cost V 0 bases and J 1 base, with 15 bases left between them. The CDR3 runs 17 residues. Germline V gene sequence: CDR1 LGHNA, CDR2 YSLEER. CDR3 DNA: TGCGCCAGCAGCCAAGAAATGGTAGGACAGATTAACTATGGCTACACCTTC. It translates to CASSQEMVGQINYGYTF.

This clonotype was found a few times. The chain joins TRBV6-1 to TRBJ2-1, with TRBD2 matching 12 bases. The CDR3 runs to 15 residues. The V segment lost 7 bases and the J segment 9 bases; nucleotides outside the gene matches: 10. Germline CDR1 reads MNHNS; CDR2 reads SASEGT. Written as DNA, the CDR3 is TGTGCCAGCAAATTTCTAGCGGGAGGGGATATTGAGCAGTTCTTC. It yields the protein CASKFLAGGDIEQFF.

This clonotype was picked up many times. The V and J genes are TRBV9 and TRBJ2-7; possibly TRBD1 for D (6 bases). The CDR3 consists of 15 residues. The ends were cut back, 4 bases at V and 2 bases at J, with 16 bases in the middle. The germline CDR1 and CDR2 sequences are SGDLS and YYNGEE. CDR3 sequence: CASSPEDSATYEQYF. The CDR3 bases are TGTGCCAGCAGCCCCGAGGACAGTGCAACCTACGAGCAGTACTTC.

This clonotype was seen only a few times. V gene TRBV20-1 combines with J gene TRBJ2-7; the D is unclear. In germline, CDR1 is DFQATT, CDR2 SNEGSKA (reference sequence). V lost 0 bases to trimming and J lost 2 bases, with 23 bases between them. CDR3 length: 18 amino acids. CDR3 protein: CSARDPTHFEATPYEQYF. The DNA of the CDR3 is TGCAGTGCTAGAGATCCAACTCATTTCGAGGCTACACCCTACGAGCAGTACTTC.

V usage is TRBV5-1 and J usage is TRBJ2-5; 9 nucleotides agree with TRBD2. Germline CDR1 SGHRS, CDR2 YFSETQ. The CDR3 is 16 amino acids. Germline trimming cut 2 bases from V and 4 bases from J; bases unmatched to any gene: 9. The CDR3 sequence: CASSFGSGGHGETQYF. The CDR3 bases are TGCGCCAGCAGCTTTGGAAGCGGGGGGCATGGAGAGACCCAGTACTTC.

This chain's CDR3 is CASASVFGGWNQPQHF. The CDR3 DNA reads as TGTGCCAGCGCGTCGGTTTTCGGGGGTTGGAATCAGCCCCAGCATTTT. The V gene is TRBV27, the J gene TRBJ1-5; D might be TRBD1 (5 bases). The CDR3 consists of 16 residues. V was cut by 8 bases and J by 4 bases, with 21 bases left in between. Germline CDR1 reads MNHEY; CDR2 reads SMNVEV (reference sequence).

As concerns this clonotype: Mismatch with germline at one junction end may stem from a read error. V usage is TRBV6-5 and J usage is TRBJ1-3; no clear D. The length of the CDR3 is 19 residues. Germline values: CDR1 MNHEY, CDR2 SVGAGI. The CDR3 spells CASNHCPETTLNSGNTIHF. The CDR3 DNA is TGTGCCAGCAATCATTGCCCCGAGACTACGCTCAACTCTGGAAACACCATACATTTT.

The DNA of the CDR3 is TGTGCCAGCAGCCGGACAGGGCAAGAAGCTTTCTTT. The encoded protein is CASSRTGQEAFF. The genes are TRBV27 and TRBJ1-1, with 8 nucleotides matching TRBD1. This CDR3 comprises 12 residues. Per the germline V gene, CDR1 is MNHEY and CDR2 is SMNVEV (reference sequence). J was trimmed by 8 bases and V by 6 bases; bases with no gene match: 5.

In the case of this clonotype: This may be a read error, as it is one base from a much larger clone. The rearrangement uses TRBV6-5 and TRBJ2-7; 7 bases are a match to TRBD2. J was trimmed by 2 bases and V by 6 bases; bases with no gene match: 13. The CDR3 runs 16 residues. Germline loops: CDR1 MNHEY, CDR2 SVGAGI. As DNA, the CDR3 is TGTGCCAGCAGGGGACGTACTAGCGAGAGCCCCTACGAGCAGTACTTC. It yields the protein CASRGRTSESPYEQYF.

This clonotype was counted at least ten times. The rearrangement joins TRBV28 to TRBJ2-3, with 14 bases that match TRBD2. The CDR3 is made up of 16 amino acids. Germline V CDR1 and CDR2: MDHEN, SYDVKM. Unmatched junction bases numbered 6, after V lost 3 bases and J lost 7 bases. CDR3 residues: CASSLTSGRELNTQYF. CDR3 in DNA: TGTGCCAGCAGTTTGACTAGCGGGAGGGAGTTGAATACGCAGTATTTT.

This clonotype has only a few counts. This sequence joins TRBV3-1 and TRBJ2-6; D unresolved. Germline CDR1 LGHDT, CDR2 YNNKEL (reference sequence). CDR3 length: 17 residues. Trimming shortened V by 1 base and J by 2 bases, and 12 bases separated the two germline ends. The CDR3 spells CASSQVTTIAGANVLTF. The CDR3 DNA is TGTGCCAGCAGCCAAGTTACTACAATAGCTGGGGCCAACGTCCTGACTTTC. The full variable domain, its missing parts supplied by reference TRBV3-1 and TRBJ2-6, is DTAVSQTPKYLVTQMGNDKSIKCEQNLGHDTMYWYKQDSKKFLKIMFSYNNKELIINETVPNRFSPKSPDKAHLNLHINSLELGDSAVYFCASSQVTTIAGANVLTFGAGSRLTVL.

This clonotype has only one observation. One base away lies a much larger clone, so this may be a sequencing read error. The rearrangement joins TRBV7-3 to TRBJ2-1; 10 bases line up with TRBD2. The CDR3 consists of 18 residues. Germline lookup yields CDR1 SGHTA and CDR2 FQGTGA. The CDR3 nucleotides are TGTGCCAGCAGCTTAATGGCTAGCGGGAGTGCAACCTACAATGGGCAGTTCTTC. Translation gives CASSLMASGSATYNGQFF.

On this clonotype: With a much larger clone just one base away, this may be a read error. The V gene is TRBV12-3 or TRBV12-4, the J gene TRBJ1-4; TRBD1 aligns across 8 bases. The junction had 11 bases not matched to a gene; V was cut back by 5 bases and J by 12 bases. CDR3 length: 14 amino acids. Here the CDR3 DNA reads TGTGCCAGCAGTGTACAGGGGGAACGAGAAGAACTGTTTTTT. This sequence encodes CASSVQGEREELFF.

To note about this clonotype: One base away lies a much larger clone, so this may be a sequencing read error. The V and J genes are TRBV6-2 or TRBV6-3 and TRBJ1-1; no clear D. This CDR3 is built from 12 residues. CDR1 and CDR2 from the germline V gene are MNHEY and SVGEGT. The CDR3 sequence: CASSNLYSEACF. CDR3 coding DNA: TGTGCCAGCAGTAATTTGTATTCTGAAGCTTGCTTT.

Details on this clonotype: This clone may be a read error of a much larger clone one base away. The DNA of the CDR3 is TGTGCCAGCAGTGGAGCGCAGGACAGGGACTACGAGCAGTACTTC. Encoded protein: CASSGAQDRDYEQYF. The V and J genes are TRBV6-1 and TRBJ2-7, with 8 bases that match TRBD1. In germline, CDR1 is MNHNS, CDR2 SASEGT. V trimming: 4 bases; J trimming: 3 bases; junction bases outside the gene matches: 8. This CDR3 spans 15 amino acids.

This clonotype has ten or more counts. V gene TRBV27 combines with J gene TRBJ2-7; TRBD1 matches at 8 bases. The CDR3 spans 14 residues. With V trimmed by 6 bases and J by 2 bases, 6 bases remained unmatched. Germline V gene lookup returns CDR1 MNHEY and CDR2 SMNVEV (reference sequence). The CDR3 DNA follows: TGTGCCAGCAGCCCGACAGGGGCTGCCTACGAGCAGTACTTC. Protein: CASSPTGAAYEQYF.

A remark on this clonotype: This sequence may be a read error, since a much larger clone differs from it by one base. The chain recombines TRBV12-3 or TRBV12-4 with TRBJ2-1; D call uncertain. The CDR3 consists of 11 residues. V shed 4 bases and J shed 12 bases, with 10 bases lying between them. Written as DNA, the CDR3 is TGTGCCAGCAGTTGTAGCACTGGGCAGTTCTTC. This encodes CASSCSTGQFF.

Regarding this clonotype: The junction differs from germline at one of its ends, possibly a read error. The chain has TRBV5-1 and TRBJ1-6, with D perhaps matching TRBD1 (6 bases). Germline V gene sequence: CDR1 SGHRS, CDR2 YFSETQ. This CDR3 has 19 residues. The CDR3 sequence is CASGLYPTGGIGDNSPLHF. The CDR3 nucleotides are TGCGCCAGCGGCTTATACCCGACGGGGGGCATTGGAGATAATTCACCCCTCCACTTT.

This clonotype was counted many times. The V call is TRBV7-9, the J call TRBJ1-2; D unclear. V was shortened by 2 bases and J by 4 bases, with 14 bases between the two germline ends. The CDR3 sequence is 15 residues long. The germline CDR1 and CDR2 sequences are SEHNR and FQNEAQ (reference sequence). CDR3 DNA: TGTGCCAGCAGCTTAATGGTCAGTTTTGCCTATGGCTACACCTTC. This encodes CASSLMVSFAYGYTF. Full variable domain (remainder filled in from reference TRBV7-9 and TRBJ1-2): DTGVSQNPRHKITKRGQNVTFRCDPISEHNRLYWYRQTLGQGPEFLTYFQNEAQLEKSRLLSDRFSAERPKGSFSTLEIQRTEQGDSAMYLCASSLMVSFAYGYTFGSGTRLTVV.

In regard to this clonotype: With a much larger clone just one base away, this may be a read error. The chain employs TRBV28 and TRBJ1-5, with 9 bases that match TRBD1. The CDR3 consists of 15 residues. Per germline, CDR1 MDHEN and CDR2 SYDVKM. Germline trimming cut 10 bases from V and 6 bases from J; bases unmatched to any gene: 13. The CDR3 spells CAITPPDRGFQPQHF. The DNA of the CDR3 is TGTGCCATCACCCCCCCGGACAGGGGATTTCAGCCCCAGCATTTT.

The gene calls are TRBV20-1 and TRBJ2-5, with 11 bases aligning to TRBD2. This CDR3 spans 16 amino acids. The V gene's germline CDR1 is DFQATT and CDR2 SNEGSKA (reference sequence). The junction had 8 bases not matched to a gene; V was cut back by 0 bases and J by 5 bases. This chain's CDR3 is CSARDSPSGGLETQYF. The CDR3 nucleotides read TGCAGTGCTAGAGACTCTCCTAGCGGGGGGCTGGAGACCCAGTACTTC.

This clonotype was found many times. The gene calls are TRBV3-1 and TRBJ2-7; D call uncertain. This CDR3 region has 11 residues. CDR1 is LGHDT and CDR2 is YNNKEL in the germline V gene (reference sequence). Trimming took off 5 bases at V and 2 bases at J, with 4 bases between the two ends. This chain's CDR3 is CASSKAYEQYF. CDR3 nucleotide sequence: TGTGCCAGCAGCAAGGCCTACGAGCAGTACTTC.

This clonotype appeared a few times. In this CDR3 the conserved last residue, phenylalanine or tryptophan, is missing, so a read error is likely. The chain is built from TRBV5-3 and TRBJ2-7, with D possibly matching TRBD2 (6 bases). TRBV5-3 is an ORF, with its function uncertain. The CDR3 contains 14 residues. The CDR3, as DNA: TGTGCCAGCAGCTTGGCCCCGGGGGCCTACGAGCAGTACTCC. Translated, it gives CASSLAPGAYEQYS.

This rearrangement joins TRBV20-1 to TRBJ2-3, with D perhaps TRBD1 (6 bases). Germline V lookup: CDR1 DFQATT, CDR2 SNEGSKA (reference sequence). V dropped 5 bases and J dropped 4 bases, with 16 bases sitting between them. The CDR3 runs to 14 residues. CDR3 in DNA: TGCAGTGCTCCCAATGAGGGGGAGTCAGATACGCAGTATTTT. It codes for CSAPNEGESDTQYF.

This clonotype was seen a few times. A much larger clone differs by one base, so this may be a read error. V gene TRBV25-1 combines with J gene TRBJ1-1, with 7 bases aligning to TRBD1. CDR1 and CDR2 from the germline V gene are MGHDK and SYGVNS. CDR3 length: 14 residues. The ends lost 5 bases at V and 2 bases at J; junction bases unmatched: 5. The CDR3: CASSTRDRNTEAFF. Written as DNA, the CDR3 is TGTGCCAGCAGTACCCGGGACAGAAACACTGAAGCTTTCTTT.

This clonotype was recorded many times. The rearrangement joins TRBV29-1 to TRBJ1-4, with TRBD1 identical over 7 bases. Trimming cost V 4 bases and J 2 bases; bases outside gene matches: 7. In germline, CDR1 is SQVTM, CDR2 ANQGSEA. The CDR3 has 15 residues. The CDR3 spells CSVVGGGPTNEKLFF. CDR3 sequence (DNA): TGCAGCGTTGTAGGAGGGGGCCCCACTAATGAAAAACTGTTTTTT.

This clonotype has ten or more counts. The rearrangement links TRBV20-1 to TRBJ1-5, with a weak D call TRBD1 (5 bases). Trimming took off 3 bases at V and 7 bases at J, with 13 bases between the two ends. This CDR3 has 13 residues. Germline V gene lookup returns CDR1 DFQATT and CDR2 SNEGSKA (reference sequence). The CDR3, as DNA: TGCAGTGCTAGTCTTCCCGGGGGACAGCCCCAGCATTTT. As protein: CSASLPGGQPQHF.

This clonotype was seen many times. The DNA of the CDR3 is TGTGCCAGCAGCTCTCTAGTGGATACGCAGTATTTT. This gives the protein CASSSLVDTQYF. V is TRBV27 and J is TRBJ2-3; no firm D call. CDR1 is MNHEY and CDR2 is SMNVEV in the germline V gene (reference sequence). The CDR3 runs to 12 residues. Trimming took off 6 bases at V and 6 bases at J, with 10 bases between the two ends.